A selection of T cell receptor beta chains follows, all from one sample in a study of T cells in Graves' hyperthyroidism and ophthalmopathy. Each CDR3 protein gets one entry after TCRdb re-called the multiplex PCR reads with MiXCR. Among approximately 370,000 distinct CDR3 sequences, about 18% were seen once, and the ten largest hold approximately 30%. The sample was blood. The source is a woman aged 25 to 39 with Graves' hyperthyroidism that later progressed to Graves' ophthalmopathy. CDR3s include the opening cysteine and the closing phenylalanine or tryptophan. A D gene is named only where the DNA matches it firmly. Not every row has a clone size; where given, it reads once, few, many or a size class.

clone size | D gene | J gene | V gene | CDR3 DNA | CDR3 protein
many | NA | TRBJ2-1 | TRBV30 | TGTGCCTGGACCATAATGGGCAGGGGGGGAGGTTATGAGCAGTTCTTC | CAWTIMGRGGGYEQFF
NA | NA | TRBJ2-7 | TRBV10-1 | TGCGCCAGCAGTGAGGTCAACTCCTACGAGCAGTACTTC | CASSEVNSYEQYF
NA | TRBD2 | TRBJ2-1 | TRBV2 | TGTGCCAGCAGATGGACTAGCGGGGGCCCACGCTCCTACAATGAGCAGTTCTTC | CASRWTSGGPRSYNEQFF
few | NA | TRBJ1-1 | TRBV28 | TGTGCCAGCAGTTTTAGACATGCGAGAGGGGAGAACACTGAAGCTTTCTTT | CASSFRHARGENTEAFF
NA | NA | TRBJ2-7 | TRBV12-3/TRBV12-4 | TGTGCCAGCAGCCACTCCGGGACCAGGCGGGGGCAGTACTTC | CASSHSGTRRGQYF
few | TRBD2 | TRBJ2-1 | TRBV20-1 | TGCAGTGCCGAAGCACGGACTAGCGGGAGCACGGGTGAGCAGTTCTTC | CSAEARTSGSTGEQFF
NA | NA | TRBJ1-2 | TRBV6-2/TRBV6-3 | TGTGCCAGCAGTTACCAGGGCCCCTATGGCTACACCTTC | CASSYQGPYGYTF
many | TRBD1 | TRBJ2-5 | TRBV20-1 | TGCAGTGCTTGGTGGCAGGGGGTTGAAGAGACCCAGTACTTC | CSAWWQGVEETQYF
few | NA | TRBJ1-2 | TRBV2 | TGTGCCAGCAGAGAAACGTCAGGGGGCTACACCTTC | CASRETSGGYTF
many | NA | TRBJ2-5 | TRBV28 | TGTGCCAGCAGTTTCACCATGGGCGATTCCCGGCAAGAGACCCAGTACTTC | CASSFTMGDSRQETQYF
many | TRBD2 | TRBJ2-5 | TRBV6-1 | TGTGCCAGCAGGCGGGGGTCTGAGACCCAGTACTTC | CASRRGSETQYF
few | TRBD2 | TRBJ2-2 | TRBV20-1 | TGCAGTGCTAGAGGAAAGGTCGGGGGGGCGAACACCGGGGAGCTGTTTTTT | CSARGKVGGANTGELFF
NA | NA | TRBJ1-1 | TRBV5-1 | TGCGCCAGCAGCTGGACGGTAGGGGTGACGGAGAACACTGAAGCTTTCTTT | CASSWTVGVTENTEAFF
NA | TRBD2 | TRBJ2-3 | TRBV11-2 | TGTGCCAGCAGCTACACCGGGACTAGCGGGGGGGCTAGCACAGATACGCAGTATTTT | CASSYTGTSGGASTDTQYF
many | NA | TRBJ2-7 | TRBV20-1 | TGCAGTCCGTCCGGATGGAAGGGTCGCTACGAGCAGTACTTC | CSPSGWKGRYEQYF
few | TRBD1 | TRBJ2-2 | TRBV29-1 | TGCAGCGCCGGGGGACAGGGGGGACTGTTTTTT | CSAGGQGGLFF
many | TRBD1 | TRBJ1-2 | TRBV6-5 | TGTGCCAGCAGTTACGACAGGGGGGTGGTCTATGGCTACACCTTC | CASSYDRGVVYGYTF
many | NA | TRBJ1-1 | TRBV6-1 | TGTGCCAGCAGTGAATGGGGCAGATCGGTTATGGTGGGCACTGAAGCTTTCTTT | CASSEWGRSVMVGTEAFF
few | TRBD1 | TRBJ2-7 | TRBV12-3/TRBV12-4 | TGTGCCAGCAGTTTACAGGGGGCGAACGTCCACGAGCAGTACTTC | CASSLQGANVHEQYF
many | TRBD2 | TRBJ2-1 | TRBV29-1 | TGCAGCGTTCAGTCTAGCGGGATTCGCCATGAGCAGTTCTTC | CSVQSSGIRHEQFF
many | NA | TRBJ1-2 | TRBV28 | TGTGCCAGCAGTTTACCCCCGGACAACTCAGGCGGCTACACCTTC | CASSLPPDNSGGYTF
NA | NA | TRBJ1-2 | TRBV6-5 | TGTGCCAGCACCTTACTTGGGGGTCAAGGCTACACCTTC | CASTLLGGQGYTF
few | NA | TRBJ2-4 | TRBV5-1 | TGCGCCAGCAGCTTGAAGGGCCGGACGCTTCAGTACTTC | CASSLKGRTLQYF
NA | TRBD2 | TRBJ2-7 | TRBV19 | TGTGCCAGTAGTATACGTGGCGGGAGCGAGCAGTACTTC | CASSIRGGSEQYF
few | NA | TRBJ1-5 | TRBV6-1 | TGTGCCAGCAGTGACGGACTTAATAGCAATCAGCCCCAGCATTTT | CASSDGLNSNQPQHF
few | TRBD2 | TRBJ2-5 | TRBV20-1 | TGCAGTGCTAGAGGGGGGACTAGCGGGGGGACGGACCAAGAGACCCAGTACTTC | CSARGGTSGGTDQETQYF
NA | NA | TRBJ2-1 | TRBV9 | TGTGCCAGCAGCGTAGATCGGTCGACTGGTAGGGACAATGAGCAGTTCTTC | CASSVDRSTGRDNEQFF
NA | NA | TRBJ2-1 | TRBV3-1 | TGTGCCAGCAGCCTAGAGTGGAGGCACGAGCAGTTCTTC | CASSLEWRHEQFF
NA | TRBD2 | TRBJ2-3 | TRBV20-1 | TGCAGTGCTGTCCCCGGACCGGGACTAGCGGGGGGCCCGAAATACACAGATACGCAGTATTTT | CSAVPGPGLAGGPKYTDTQYF
many | NA | TRBJ2-5 | TRBV6-1 | TGTGCCAGCAGTGAACTTCTAGGGGGGGGAGAGACCCAGTACTTC | CASSELLGGGETQYF
many | NA | TRBJ2-7 | TRBV27 | TGTGCCAGCAGGGGAGGACAGGCTTACTACGAGCAGTACTTC | CASRGGQAYYEQYF
NA | TRBD1 | TRBJ1-5 | TRBV5-6 | TGTGCCAGCAGCCACTGGACAGGAAATCAGCCCCAGCATTTT | CASSHWTGNQPQHF
NA | NA | TRBJ1-5 | TRBV12-3/TRBV12-4 | TGTGCCAGCAGAGAAACAGGCAATCAGCCCCAGCATTTT | CASRETGNQPQHF
few | NA | TRBJ1-1 | TRBV20-1 | TGCAGTGCTAGAGATCCCCTCGGCAGGGAGGGAACTGAAGCTTTCTTT | CSARDPLGREGTEAFF
few | TRBD1 | TRBJ1-1 | TRBV19 | TGTGCCAGTAGTATTGACAGGGGTATGTGGACTGAAGCTTTCTTT | CASSIDRGMWTEAFF
NA | TRBD1 | TRBJ1-1 | TRBV7-2 | TGTGCCAGCAGCTTAGAAGGACAGGGGGCGACTGAAGCTTTCTTT | CASSLEGQGATEAFF
many | NA | TRBJ1-3 | TRBV6-1 | TGTGCCAGCAGTGAGTCGGACTTTAACCCCGGAAACACCATATATTTT | CASSESDFNPGNTIYF
many | NA | TRBJ2-3 | TRBV12-3/TRBV12-4 | TGTGCCAGCAGAACAGGCCCTGTGGTCGCAGATACGCAGTATTTT | CASRTGPVVADTQYF
many | TRBD2 | TRBJ2-1 | TRBV6-1 | TGTGCCAGCAGCCGGGCGGGACTAGCGGGAGAAAGGAACAATGAGCAGTTCTTC | CASSRAGLAGERNNEQFF